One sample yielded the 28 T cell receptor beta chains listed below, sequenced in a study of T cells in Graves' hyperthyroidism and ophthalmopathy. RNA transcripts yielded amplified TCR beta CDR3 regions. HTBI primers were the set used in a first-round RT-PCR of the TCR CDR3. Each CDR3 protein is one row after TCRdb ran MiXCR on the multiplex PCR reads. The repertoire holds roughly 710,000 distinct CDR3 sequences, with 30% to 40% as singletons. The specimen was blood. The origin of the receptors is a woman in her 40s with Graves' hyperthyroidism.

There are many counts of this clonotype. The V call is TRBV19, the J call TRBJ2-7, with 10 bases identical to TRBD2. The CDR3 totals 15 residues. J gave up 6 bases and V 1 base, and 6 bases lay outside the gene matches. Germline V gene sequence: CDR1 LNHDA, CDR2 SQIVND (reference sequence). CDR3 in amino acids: CASSIVPSGRGEQYF. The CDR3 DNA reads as TGTGCCAGTAGTATAGTCCCTAGCGGGAGAGGCGAGCAGTACTTC.

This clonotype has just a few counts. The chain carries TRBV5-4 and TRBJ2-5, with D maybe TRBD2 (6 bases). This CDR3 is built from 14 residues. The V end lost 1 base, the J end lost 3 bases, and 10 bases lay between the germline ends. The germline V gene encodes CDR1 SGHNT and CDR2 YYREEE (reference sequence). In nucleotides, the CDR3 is TGTGCCAGCAGCTTGCTAGCGAAGGAAGAGACCCAGTACTTC. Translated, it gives CASSLLAKEETQYF.

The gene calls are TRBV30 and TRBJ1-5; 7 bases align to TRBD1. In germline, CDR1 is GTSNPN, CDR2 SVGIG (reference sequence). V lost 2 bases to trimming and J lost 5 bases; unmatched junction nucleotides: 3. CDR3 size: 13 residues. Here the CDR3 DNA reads TGTGCCTGGAGTAGAACAGGGGATCAGCCCCAGCATTTT. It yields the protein CAWSRTGDQPQHF.

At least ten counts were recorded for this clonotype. The CDR3 is CSARVNFGGRGYTF. The CDR3, as DNA: TGCAGTGCTAGAGTTAATTTCGGGGGGCGGGGCTACACCTTC. The chain joins TRBV20-1 to TRBJ1-2; TRBD1 might be the D (6 bases). This CDR3 spans 14 amino acids. Looked up from germline, CDR1 is DFQATT and CDR2 is SNEGSKA (reference sequence). V was pared by 1 base and J by 8 bases, with 17 bases between.

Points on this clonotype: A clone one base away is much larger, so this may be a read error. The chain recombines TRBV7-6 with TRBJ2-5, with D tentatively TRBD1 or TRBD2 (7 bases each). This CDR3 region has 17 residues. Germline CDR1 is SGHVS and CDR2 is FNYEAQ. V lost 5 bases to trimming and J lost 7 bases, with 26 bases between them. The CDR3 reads CASSIYPDRAGVGTQYF. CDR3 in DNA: TGTGCCAGCAGCATCTACCCCGACAGGGCGGGGGTAGGGACCCAGTACTTC.

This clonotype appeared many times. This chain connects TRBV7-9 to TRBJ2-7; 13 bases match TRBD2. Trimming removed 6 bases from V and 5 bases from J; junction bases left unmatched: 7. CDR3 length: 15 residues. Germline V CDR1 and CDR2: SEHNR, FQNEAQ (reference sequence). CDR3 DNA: TGTGCCAGCAGGGGACTAGCGGGACCGACTAACGAGCAGTACTTC. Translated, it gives CASRGLAGPTNEQYF.

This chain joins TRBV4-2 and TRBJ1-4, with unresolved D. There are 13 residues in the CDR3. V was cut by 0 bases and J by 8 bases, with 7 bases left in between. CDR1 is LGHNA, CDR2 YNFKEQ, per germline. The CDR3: CASSQDREEKLFF. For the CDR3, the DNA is TGTGCCAGCAGCCAAGACCGGGAAGAAAAACTGTTTTTT.

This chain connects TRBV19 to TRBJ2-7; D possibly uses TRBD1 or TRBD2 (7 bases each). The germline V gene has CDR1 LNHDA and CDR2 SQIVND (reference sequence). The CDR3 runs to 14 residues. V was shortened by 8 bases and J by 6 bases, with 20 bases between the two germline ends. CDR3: CASGEGTAPVEQYF. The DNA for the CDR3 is TGTGCCAGTGGGGAGGGGACAGCACCGGTCGAGCAGTACTTC. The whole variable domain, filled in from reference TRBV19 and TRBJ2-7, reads DGGITQSPKYLFRKEGQNVTLSCEQNLNHDAMYWYRQDPGQGLRLIYYSQIVNDFQKGDIAEGYSVSREKKESFPLTVTSAQKNPTAFYLCASGEGTAPVEQYFGPGTRLTVT.

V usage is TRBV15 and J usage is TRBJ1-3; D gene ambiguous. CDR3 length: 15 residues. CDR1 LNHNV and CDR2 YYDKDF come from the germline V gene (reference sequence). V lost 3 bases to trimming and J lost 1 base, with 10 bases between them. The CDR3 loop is CATSSLAGSGNTIYF. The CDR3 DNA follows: TGTGCCACCAGCAGCTTAGCGGGATCTGGAAACACCATATATTTT.

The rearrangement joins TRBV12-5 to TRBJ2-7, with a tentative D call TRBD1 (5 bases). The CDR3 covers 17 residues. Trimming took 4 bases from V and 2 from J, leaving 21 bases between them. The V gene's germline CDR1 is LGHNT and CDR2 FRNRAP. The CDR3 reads CASGSDLRAGKTYEQYF. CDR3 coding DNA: TGTGCTAGTGGTTCCGATCTTAGGGCAGGGAAAACCTACGAGCAGTACTTC.

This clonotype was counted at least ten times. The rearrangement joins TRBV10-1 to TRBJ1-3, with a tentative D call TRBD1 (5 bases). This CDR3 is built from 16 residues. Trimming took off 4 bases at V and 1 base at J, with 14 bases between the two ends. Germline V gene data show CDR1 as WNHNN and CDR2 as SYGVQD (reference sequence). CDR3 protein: CASSGTGTESGNTIYF. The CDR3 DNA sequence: TGCGCCAGCAGTGGAACCGGGACGGAGTCTGGAAACACCATATATTTT.

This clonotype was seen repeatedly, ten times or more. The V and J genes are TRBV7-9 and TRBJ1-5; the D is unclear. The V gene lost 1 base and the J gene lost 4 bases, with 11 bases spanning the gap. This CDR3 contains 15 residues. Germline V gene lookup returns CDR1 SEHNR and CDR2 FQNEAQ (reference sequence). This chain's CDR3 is CASSLGSSGNQPQHF. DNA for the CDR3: TGTGCCAGCAGCTTAGGGTCATCGGGTAATCAGCCCCAGCATTTT.

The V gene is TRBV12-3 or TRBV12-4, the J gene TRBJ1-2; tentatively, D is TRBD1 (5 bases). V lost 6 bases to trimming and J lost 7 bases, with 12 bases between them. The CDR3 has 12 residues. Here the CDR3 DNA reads TGTGCCAGCAGCTCCAGGGACGGTGGCTACACCTTC. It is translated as CASSSRDGGYTF.

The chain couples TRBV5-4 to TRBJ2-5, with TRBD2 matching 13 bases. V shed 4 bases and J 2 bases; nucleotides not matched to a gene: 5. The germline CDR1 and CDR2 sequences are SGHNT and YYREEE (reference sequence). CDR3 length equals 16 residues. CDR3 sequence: CASSRLAGGLQETQYF. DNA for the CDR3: TGTGCCAGCAGCCGACTAGCGGGGGGCCTACAAGAGACCCAGTACTTC.

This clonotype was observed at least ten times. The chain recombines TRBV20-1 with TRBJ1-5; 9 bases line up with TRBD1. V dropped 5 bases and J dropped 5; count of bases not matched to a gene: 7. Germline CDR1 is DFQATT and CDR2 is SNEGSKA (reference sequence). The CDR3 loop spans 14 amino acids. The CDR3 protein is CSAPRTGVDQPQHF. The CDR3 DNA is TGCAGTGCTCCACGGACAGGGGTGGATCAGCCCCAGCATTTT.

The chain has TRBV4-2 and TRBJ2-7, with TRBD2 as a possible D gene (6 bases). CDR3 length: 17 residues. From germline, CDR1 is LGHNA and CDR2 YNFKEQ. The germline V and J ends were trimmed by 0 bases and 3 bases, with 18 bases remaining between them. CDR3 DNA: TGTGCCAGCAGCCAAGATTTCGGGAGCCGTAAATACTACGAGCAGTACTTC. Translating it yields CASSQDFGSRKYYEQYF.

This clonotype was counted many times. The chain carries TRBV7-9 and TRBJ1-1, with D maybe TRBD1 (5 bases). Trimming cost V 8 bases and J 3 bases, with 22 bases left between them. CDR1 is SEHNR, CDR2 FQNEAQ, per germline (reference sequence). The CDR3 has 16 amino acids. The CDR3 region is CASSQSLWGRDTEAFF. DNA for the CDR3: TGTGCCAGCTCCCAAAGTCTCTGGGGACGGGACACTGAAGCTTTCTTT.

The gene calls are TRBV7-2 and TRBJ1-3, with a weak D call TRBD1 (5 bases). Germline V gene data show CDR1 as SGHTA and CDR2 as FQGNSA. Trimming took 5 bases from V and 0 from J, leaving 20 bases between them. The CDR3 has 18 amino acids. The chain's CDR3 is CASSPRVRGTGSGNTIYF. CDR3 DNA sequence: TGTGCCAGCAGCCCGAGGGTTCGGGGGACTGGCTCTGGAAACACCATATATTTT. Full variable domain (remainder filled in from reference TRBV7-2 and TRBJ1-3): GAGVSQSPSNKVTEKGKDVELRCDPISGHTALYWYRQSLGQGLEFLIYFQGNSAPDKSGLPSDRFSAERTGGSVSTLTIQRTQQEDSAVYLCASSPRVRGTGSGNTIYFGEGSWLTVV.

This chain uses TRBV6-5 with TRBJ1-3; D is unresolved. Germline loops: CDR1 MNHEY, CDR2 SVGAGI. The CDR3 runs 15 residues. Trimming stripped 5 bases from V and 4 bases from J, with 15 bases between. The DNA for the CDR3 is TGTGCCAGCAGTCCGCTTTACCGACGGGGAAACACCATATATTTT. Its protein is CASSPLYRRGNTIYF.

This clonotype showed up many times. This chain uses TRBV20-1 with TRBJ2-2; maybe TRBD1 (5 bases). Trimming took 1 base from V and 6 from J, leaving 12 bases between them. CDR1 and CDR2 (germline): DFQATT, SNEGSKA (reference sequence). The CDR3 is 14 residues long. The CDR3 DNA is TGCAGTGCTAGAGCGAATCAGGGTGCCGGGGAGCTGTTTTTT. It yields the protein CSARANQGAGELFF.

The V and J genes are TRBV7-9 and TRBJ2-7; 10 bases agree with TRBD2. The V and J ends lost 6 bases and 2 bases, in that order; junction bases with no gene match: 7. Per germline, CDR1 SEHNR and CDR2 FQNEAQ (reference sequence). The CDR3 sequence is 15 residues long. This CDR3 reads CASSPTSGRTYEQYF. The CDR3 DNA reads TGTGCCAGCAGTCCGACTAGCGGGCGAACCTACGAGCAGTACTTC.

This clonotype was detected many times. The CDR3 coding sequence is TGTGCCAGCAGCTTAGCCCTTCAGGCCGGGGAGCTGTTTTTT. Translated, it gives CASSLALQAGELFF. This chain joins TRBV7-2 and TRBJ2-2, with D unclear. Germline CDR1 and CDR2: SGHTA and FQGNSA. This CDR3 spans 14 amino acids. V lost 0 bases to trimming and J lost 6 bases, with 8 bases between them.

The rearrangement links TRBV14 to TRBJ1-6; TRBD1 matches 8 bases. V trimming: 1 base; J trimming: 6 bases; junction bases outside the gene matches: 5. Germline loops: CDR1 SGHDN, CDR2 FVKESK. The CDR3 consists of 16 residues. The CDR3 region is CASSQGWTGINSPLHF. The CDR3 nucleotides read TGTGCCAGCAGCCAAGGGTGGACAGGGATTAATTCACCCCTCCACTTT.

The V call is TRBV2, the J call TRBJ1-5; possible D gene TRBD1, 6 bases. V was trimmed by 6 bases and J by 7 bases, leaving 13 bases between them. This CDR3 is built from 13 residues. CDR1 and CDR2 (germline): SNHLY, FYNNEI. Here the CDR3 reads CASRGGVGQPQHF. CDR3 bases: TGTGCCAGCAGAGGGGGGGTTGGGCAGCCCCAGCATTTT.

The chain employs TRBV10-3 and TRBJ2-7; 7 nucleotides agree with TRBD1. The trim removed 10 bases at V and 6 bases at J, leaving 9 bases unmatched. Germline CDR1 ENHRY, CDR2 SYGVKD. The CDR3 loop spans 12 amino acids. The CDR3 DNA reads TGTGCCAGCGAGAGACAGGGTTCCGAGCAGTACTTC. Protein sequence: CASERQGSEQYF.

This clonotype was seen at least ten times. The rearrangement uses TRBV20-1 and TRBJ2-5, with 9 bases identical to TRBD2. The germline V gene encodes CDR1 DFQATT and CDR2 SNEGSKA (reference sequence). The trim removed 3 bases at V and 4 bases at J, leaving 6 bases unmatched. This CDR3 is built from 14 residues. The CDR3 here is CSASGGRVVETQYF. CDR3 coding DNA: TGCAGTGCTAGCGGCGGGAGGGTTGTAGAGACCCAGTACTTC.

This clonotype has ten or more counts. The CDR3 DNA reads TGTGCCAGCAGCCCCCAATCCGTGGGGCAGCCGAACACTGAAGCTTTCTTT. This gives the protein CASSPQSVGQPNTEAFF. This chain joins TRBV7-9 and TRBJ1-1; possibly TRBD1 for D (5 bases). Trimming removed 5 bases from V and 1 base from J, with 20 bases in between. In germline, CDR1 is SEHNR, CDR2 FQNEAQ (reference sequence). The CDR3 is 17 amino acids.

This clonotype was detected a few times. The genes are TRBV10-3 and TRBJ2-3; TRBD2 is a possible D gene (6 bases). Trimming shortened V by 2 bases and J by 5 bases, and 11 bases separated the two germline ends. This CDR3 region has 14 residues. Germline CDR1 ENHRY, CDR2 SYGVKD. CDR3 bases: TGTGCCATCAGTGAGGGCGGAGGGAGAGATACGCAGTATTTT. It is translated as CAISEGGGRDTQYF.